This entry lists 2 T cell receptor beta chains sequenced from one sample in a study of blood T cell repertoires in COVID-19. Libraries were prepared by immunoSEQ multiplex PCR; TCRdb keeps only in-frame clonotypes and omits some of them. The sample shows about 250,000 clones, 80% to 90% of them seen only once. Sequenced sample: peripheral blood. Receptors originate from a man aged 40-55 years with active or convalescent COVID-19.

This clone is a singleton in its sample. The chain has TRBV5-4 and TRBJ1-1, with no clear D. Germline-derived CDR1 and CDR2 are SGHNT and YYREEE (reference sequence). Trimming pared 5 bases from V and 0 bases from J, leaving 11 bases between. The CDR3 sequence is 14 residues long. CDR3 amino acids: CASRPSLLNTEAFF. The DNA for the CDR3 is TGTGCCAGCAGGCCGAGCTTATTGAACACTGAAGCTTTCTTT.

The CDR3 here is CASSQKDSKWPLHF. The CDR3 coding sequence is TGTGCCAGCAGCCAGAAGGACAGCAAGTGGCCCCTCCACTTT. The chain links TRBV3-1 (or the pseudogene TRBV3-2) to TRBJ1-6, with TRBD1 as a possible D gene (6 bases). The germline V and J ends were trimmed by 3 bases and 13 bases, with 16 bases remaining between them. The CDR3 runs 14 residues. The germline V gene has CDR1 LGHDT and CDR2 YNNKEL (reference sequence).